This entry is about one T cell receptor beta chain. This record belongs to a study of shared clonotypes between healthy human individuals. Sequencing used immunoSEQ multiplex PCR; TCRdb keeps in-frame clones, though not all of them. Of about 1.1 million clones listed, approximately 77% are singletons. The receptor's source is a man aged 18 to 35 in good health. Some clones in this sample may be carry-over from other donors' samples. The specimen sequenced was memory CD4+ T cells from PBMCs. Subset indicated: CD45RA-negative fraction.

The CDR3 DNA follows: TGTGCCAGCACACTAGCGGGAAAAGCCGGGGAGCTGTTTTTT. Its translation: CASTLAGKAGELFF. V gene TRBV28 combines with J gene TRBJ2-2, with 10 nucleotides matching TRBD2. Trimming at V came to 7 bases and at J to 6 bases, leaving 5 bases not matched to a gene. This CDR3 has 14 residues. Per germline, CDR1 MDHEN and CDR2 SYDVKM.